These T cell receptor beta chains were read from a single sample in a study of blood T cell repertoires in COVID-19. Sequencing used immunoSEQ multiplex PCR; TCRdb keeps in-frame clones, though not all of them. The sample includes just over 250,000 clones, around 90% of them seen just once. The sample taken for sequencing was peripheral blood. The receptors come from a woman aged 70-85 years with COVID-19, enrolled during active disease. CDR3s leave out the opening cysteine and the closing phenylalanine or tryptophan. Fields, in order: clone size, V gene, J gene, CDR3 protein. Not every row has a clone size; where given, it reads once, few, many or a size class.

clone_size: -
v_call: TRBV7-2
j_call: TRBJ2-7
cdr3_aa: ASSPRSSRQGSYEQY

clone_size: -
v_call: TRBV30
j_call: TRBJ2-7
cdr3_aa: AWSRDRAYEQY

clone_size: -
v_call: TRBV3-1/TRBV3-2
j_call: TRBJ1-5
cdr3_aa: ASSLSGTAGQPQH

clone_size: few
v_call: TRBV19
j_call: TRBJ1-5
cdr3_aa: ASSIAIIRAGNQPQH

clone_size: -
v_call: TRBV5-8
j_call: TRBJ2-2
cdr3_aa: ASSPLGTANTGELF

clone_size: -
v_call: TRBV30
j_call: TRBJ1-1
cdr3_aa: AWNPRGWNTEAF

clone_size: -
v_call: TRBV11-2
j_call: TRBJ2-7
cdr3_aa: ASSRDSLESYEQY

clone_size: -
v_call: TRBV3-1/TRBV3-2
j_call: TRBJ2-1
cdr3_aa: ASSQEGVAVSYNEQF

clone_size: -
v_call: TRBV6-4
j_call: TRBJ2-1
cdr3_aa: ASSRAGGLRNEQF

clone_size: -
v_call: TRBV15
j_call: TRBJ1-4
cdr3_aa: ATSRWGQGGEKLF

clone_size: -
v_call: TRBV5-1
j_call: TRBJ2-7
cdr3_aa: ASRKLGQGGYEQY

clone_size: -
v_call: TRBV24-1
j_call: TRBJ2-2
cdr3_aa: ATGGTGNTGELF

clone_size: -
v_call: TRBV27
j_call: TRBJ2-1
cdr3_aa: ASSPKPGLAGDNEQF

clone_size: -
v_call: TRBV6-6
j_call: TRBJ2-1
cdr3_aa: ASRNRGGSYNEQF

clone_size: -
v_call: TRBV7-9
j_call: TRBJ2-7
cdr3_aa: ASSKSGTGYREQY

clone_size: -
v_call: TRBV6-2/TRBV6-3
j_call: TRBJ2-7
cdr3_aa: ASSYTGLAGPTYEQY

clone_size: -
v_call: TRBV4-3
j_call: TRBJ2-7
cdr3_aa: ASSQGTSGAYEQY

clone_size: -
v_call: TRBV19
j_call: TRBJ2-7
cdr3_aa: ASSRTSGTYEQY

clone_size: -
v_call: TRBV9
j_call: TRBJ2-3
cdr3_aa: ASSVDPASGRVTQY

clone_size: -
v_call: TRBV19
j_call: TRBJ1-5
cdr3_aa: ASSIRLYSNQPQH

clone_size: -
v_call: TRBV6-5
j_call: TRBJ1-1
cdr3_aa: ASSYGGMNTEAF

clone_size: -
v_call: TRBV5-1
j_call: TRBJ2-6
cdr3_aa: ASSPRREYSGANVLT

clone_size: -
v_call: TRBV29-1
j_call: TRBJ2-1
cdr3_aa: SVETGTSGLPF

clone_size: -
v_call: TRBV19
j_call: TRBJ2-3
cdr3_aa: ASSIRRGGDTQY

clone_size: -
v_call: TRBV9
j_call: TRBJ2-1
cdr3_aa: ASSLGTSGRANNEQF

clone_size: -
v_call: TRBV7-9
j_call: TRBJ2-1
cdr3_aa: ASSSSGPLDYEQF

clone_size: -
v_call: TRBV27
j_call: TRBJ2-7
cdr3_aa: ASSPFAGTSGSSHEQY

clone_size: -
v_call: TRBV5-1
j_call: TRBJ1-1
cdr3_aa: ASSLRPGGTTEAF

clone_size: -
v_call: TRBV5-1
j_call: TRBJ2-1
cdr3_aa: ASSSRVPGLAGAPEDEQF

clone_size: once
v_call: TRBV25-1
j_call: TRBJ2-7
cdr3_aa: ASSEYGDRAYEQY

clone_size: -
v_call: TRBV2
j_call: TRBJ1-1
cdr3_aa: ASSEQGTLNTEAF

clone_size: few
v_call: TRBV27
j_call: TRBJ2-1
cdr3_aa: ASSPLPGTSGIIYNEQF

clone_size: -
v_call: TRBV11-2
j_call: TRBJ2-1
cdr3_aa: ASSRRAGVANEQF

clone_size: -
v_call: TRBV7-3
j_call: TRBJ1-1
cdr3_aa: ASSLGQDGTEAF

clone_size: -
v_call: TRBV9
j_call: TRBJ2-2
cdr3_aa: ASTVTGTRSGSGELF

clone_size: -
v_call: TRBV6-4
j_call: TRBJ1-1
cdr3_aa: ASSDFWYRTGNTEAF

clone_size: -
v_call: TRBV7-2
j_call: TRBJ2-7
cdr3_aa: ASSSRGGTTYEQY

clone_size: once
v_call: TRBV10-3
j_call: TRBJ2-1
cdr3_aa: AISRESHGNEQF

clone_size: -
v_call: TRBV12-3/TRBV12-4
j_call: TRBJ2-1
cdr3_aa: ASSFLNEQF

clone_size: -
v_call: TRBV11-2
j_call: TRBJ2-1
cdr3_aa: ASSPRTGASYNEQF

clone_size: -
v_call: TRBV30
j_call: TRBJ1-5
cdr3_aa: AWSLGQGRQPQH

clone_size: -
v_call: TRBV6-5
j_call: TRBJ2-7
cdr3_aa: ASNTRTGHYEQY

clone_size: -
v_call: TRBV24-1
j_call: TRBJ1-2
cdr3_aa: ATSEGQGVYGYT

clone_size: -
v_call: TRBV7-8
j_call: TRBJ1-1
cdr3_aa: ASSGTRTYRGQSTEAF

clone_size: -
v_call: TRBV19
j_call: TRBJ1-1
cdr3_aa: ASSVGQKGLVTEAF

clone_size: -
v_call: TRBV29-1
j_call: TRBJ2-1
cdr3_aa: SVTRDYNEQF

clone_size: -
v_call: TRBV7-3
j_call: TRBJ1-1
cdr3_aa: ASSLRANTEAF

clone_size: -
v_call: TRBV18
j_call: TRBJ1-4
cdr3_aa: ASSPQGAFNEKLF

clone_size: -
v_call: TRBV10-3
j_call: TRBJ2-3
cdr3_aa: AIRGDSNTDTQY

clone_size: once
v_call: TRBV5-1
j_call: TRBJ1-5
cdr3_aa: ASSSKIRDRGRQPQH

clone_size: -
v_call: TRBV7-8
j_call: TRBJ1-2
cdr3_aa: ASSLIPSAREGYGYT

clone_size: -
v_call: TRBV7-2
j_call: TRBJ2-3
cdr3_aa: ASSLRRAGRGTQY

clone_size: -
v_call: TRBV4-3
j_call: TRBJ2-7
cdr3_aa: ALPRHSPEVYEQY